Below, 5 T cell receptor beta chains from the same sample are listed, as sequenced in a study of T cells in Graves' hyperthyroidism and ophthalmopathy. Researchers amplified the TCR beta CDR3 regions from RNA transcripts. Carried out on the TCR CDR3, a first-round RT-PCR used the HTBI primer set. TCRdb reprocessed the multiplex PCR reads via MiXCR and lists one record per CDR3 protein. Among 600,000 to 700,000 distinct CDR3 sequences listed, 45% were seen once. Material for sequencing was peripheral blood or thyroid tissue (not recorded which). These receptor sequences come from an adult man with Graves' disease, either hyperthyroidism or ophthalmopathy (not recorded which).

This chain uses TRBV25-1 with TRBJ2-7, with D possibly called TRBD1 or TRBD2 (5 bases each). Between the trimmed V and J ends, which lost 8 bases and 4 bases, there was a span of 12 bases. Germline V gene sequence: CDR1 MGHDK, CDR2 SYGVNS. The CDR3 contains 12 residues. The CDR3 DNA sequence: TGTGCCAGCGTTGTGTGGGGGTACGAGCAGTACTTC. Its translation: CASVVWGYEQYF.

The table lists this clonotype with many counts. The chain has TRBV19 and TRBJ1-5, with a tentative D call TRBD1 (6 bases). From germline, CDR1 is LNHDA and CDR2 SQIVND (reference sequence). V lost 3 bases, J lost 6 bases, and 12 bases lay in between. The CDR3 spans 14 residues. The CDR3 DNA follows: TGTGCCAGTAGTATCGGGGGGCAAGGTCAGCCCCAGCATTTT. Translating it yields CASSIGGQGQPQHF.

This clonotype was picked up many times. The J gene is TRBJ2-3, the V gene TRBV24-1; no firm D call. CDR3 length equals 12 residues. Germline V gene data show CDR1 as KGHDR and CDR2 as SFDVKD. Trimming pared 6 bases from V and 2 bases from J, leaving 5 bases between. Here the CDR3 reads CATSPVTDTQYF. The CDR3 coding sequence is TGTGCCACCAGTCCGGTCACAGATACGCAGTATTTT.

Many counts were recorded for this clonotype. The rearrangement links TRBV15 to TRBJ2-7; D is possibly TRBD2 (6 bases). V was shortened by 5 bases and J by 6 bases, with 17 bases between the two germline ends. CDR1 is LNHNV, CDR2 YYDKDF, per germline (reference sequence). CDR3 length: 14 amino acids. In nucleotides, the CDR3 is TGTGCCACCAGCCCCCGAGTGGGGGGAGGCGAGCAGTACTTC. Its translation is CATSPRVGGGEQYF.

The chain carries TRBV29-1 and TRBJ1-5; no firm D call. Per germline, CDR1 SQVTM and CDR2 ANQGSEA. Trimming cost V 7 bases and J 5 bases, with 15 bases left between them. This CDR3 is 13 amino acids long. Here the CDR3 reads CSASSESHQPQHF. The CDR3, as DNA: TGCAGCGCCAGCAGTGAGTCGCATCAGCCCCAGCATTTT.